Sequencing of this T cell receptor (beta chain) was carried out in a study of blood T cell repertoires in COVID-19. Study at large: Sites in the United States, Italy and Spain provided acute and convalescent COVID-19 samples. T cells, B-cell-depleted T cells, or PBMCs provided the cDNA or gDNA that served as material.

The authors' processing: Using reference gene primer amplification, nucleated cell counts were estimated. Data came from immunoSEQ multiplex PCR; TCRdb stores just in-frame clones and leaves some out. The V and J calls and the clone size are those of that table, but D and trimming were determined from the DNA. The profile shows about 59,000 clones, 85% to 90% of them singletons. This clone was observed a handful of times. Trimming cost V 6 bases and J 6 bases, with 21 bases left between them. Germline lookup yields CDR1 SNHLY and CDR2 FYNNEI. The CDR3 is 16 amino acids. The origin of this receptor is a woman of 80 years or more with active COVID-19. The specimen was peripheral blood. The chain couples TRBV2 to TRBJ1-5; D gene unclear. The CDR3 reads CASSLSWGGRSQPQHF. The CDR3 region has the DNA TGTGCCAGCAGCCTCAGCTGGGGAGGAAGAAGTCAGCCCCAGCATTTT. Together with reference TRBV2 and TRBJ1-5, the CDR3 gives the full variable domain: EPEVTQTPSHQVTQMGQEVILRCVPISNHLYFYWYRQILGQKVEFLVSFYNNEISEKSEIFDDQFSVERPDGSNFTLKIRSTKLEDSAMYFCASSLSWGGRSQPQHFGDGTRLSIL.